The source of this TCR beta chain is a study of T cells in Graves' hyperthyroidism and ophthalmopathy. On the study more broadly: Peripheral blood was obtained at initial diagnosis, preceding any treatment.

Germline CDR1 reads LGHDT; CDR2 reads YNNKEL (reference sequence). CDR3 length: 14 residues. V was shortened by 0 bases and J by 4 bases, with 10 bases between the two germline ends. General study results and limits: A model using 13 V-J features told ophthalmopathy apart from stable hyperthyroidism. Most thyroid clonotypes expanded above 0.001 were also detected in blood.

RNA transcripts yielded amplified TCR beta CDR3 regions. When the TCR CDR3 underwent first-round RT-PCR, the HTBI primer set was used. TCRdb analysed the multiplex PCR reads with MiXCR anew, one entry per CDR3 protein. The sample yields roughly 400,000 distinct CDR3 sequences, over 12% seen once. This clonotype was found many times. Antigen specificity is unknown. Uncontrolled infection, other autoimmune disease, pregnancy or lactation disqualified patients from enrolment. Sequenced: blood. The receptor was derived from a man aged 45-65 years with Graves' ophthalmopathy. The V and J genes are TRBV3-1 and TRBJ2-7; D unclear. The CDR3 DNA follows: TGTGCCAGCAGCCAAGATTTCGTCGGATACGAGCAGTACTTC. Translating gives CASSQDFVGYEQYF.